The clone carrying this T cell receptor (beta chain) was observed at least ten times. Its antigen remains unknown. The record originates from a study of blood T cells in healthy people across ages. Study outcomes and limitations: Significant beta diversity loss was already apparent by age around 36, declining roughly linearly. It was held that diversity estimates obtained from one million T cells represented underestimates.

Isolation recovered at least 7 million PBMCs from every sample. A second PCR of roughly 6 to 12 cycles used a sample-barcoded 5' primer and a J-beta primer mix. Tags on each cDNA molecule came from a template-switch adaptor with 12 random nucleotides. Each CDR3 protein is one row after TCRdb ran MiXCR on the 5' RACE reads. The repertoire has more than 800,000 distinct CDR3 sequences, under 35% of them found once; the top ten carry about 18%. V was pared by 0 bases and J by 0 bases, with 9 bases between. Germline CDR1 and CDR2: DFQATT and SNEGSKA (reference sequence). There are 15 residues in the CDR3.

The sequencing input was blood. This chain joins TRBV20-1 and TRBJ1-5; D is unclear. This TCR was sampled from an elderly woman in good health. The CDR3 DNA is TGCAGTGCTAGAGATTCGGGGTTTAGCAATCAGCCCCAGCATTTT. This sequence encodes CSARDSGFSNQPQHF.